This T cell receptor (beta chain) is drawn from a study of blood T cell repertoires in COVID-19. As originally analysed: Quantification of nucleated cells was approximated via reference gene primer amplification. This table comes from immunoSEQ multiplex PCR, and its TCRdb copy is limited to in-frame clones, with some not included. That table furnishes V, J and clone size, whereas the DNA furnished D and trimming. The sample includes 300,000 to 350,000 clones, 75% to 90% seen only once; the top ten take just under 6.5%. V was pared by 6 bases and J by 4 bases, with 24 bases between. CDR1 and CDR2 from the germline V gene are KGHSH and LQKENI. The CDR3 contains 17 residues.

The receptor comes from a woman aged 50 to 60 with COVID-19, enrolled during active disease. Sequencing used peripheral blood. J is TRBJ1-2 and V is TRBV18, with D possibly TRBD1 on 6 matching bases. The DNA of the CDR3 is TGTGCCAGCTCGACTACAGGGCAGGGGCCATCTATCTATGGCTACACCTTC. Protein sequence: CASSTTGQGPSIYGYTF.